Sequencing of this TCR beta chain was carried out in a study of vaccination effects on CD4 cells after COVID-19. Concerning this clone itself: Its target is unknown.

CD4+ T cells were isolated after about eleven days of culture. Some clones are missing from TCRdb's copy, which holds only in-frame ones; the method was immunoSEQ multiplex PCR. Found here are about 35,000 clones, around 67% of them singletons; the top ten hold under 4.5%. This CDR3 has 14 amino acids. V lost 3 bases, J lost 4 bases, and 3 bases stayed unmatched. Germline CDR1 reads MRHNA; CDR2 reads SNTAGT. The specimen was CD4+ T cells from PBMCs cultured without peptide, collected before COVID-19 vaccination. The chain recombines TRBV6-4 with TRBJ2-3, with 8 positions matching TRBD2. The source is a human donor who received a COVID-19 vaccine. The CDR3 nucleotides read TGTGCCAGCAGTGAAGCGGGAGAGGCAGATACGCAGTATTTT. This gives the protein CASSEAGEADTQYF.